This TCR beta chain was observed in a study of shared clonotypes between healthy human individuals. The germline V and J ends were trimmed by 5 bases and 4 bases, with 12 bases remaining between them. Germline loops: CDR1 SGHTA, CDR2 FQGNSA. CDR3 size: 15 residues. Libraries were prepared by immunoSEQ multiplex PCR; TCRdb keeps only in-frame clonotypes and omits some of them. The sample carries around 2.5 million clones, approximately 93% recorded once. Notes on the study in general: A reduction in generation probabilities was seen for non-shared clonotypes relative to those shared by all four donors.

For this clone: What it binds is not known.

The chain joins TRBV7-2 to TRBJ2-6; D is unclear. The receptor was derived from a man younger than 35 in good health. Some clones in this sample may be carry-over from other donors' samples. Sequencing was done on a sample of naive CD4+ T cells from PBMCs. Subset specified: CD45RA+ positively selected. The CDR3 loop is CASSPPLPGANVLTF. As DNA, the CDR3 is TGTGCCAGCAGCCCTCCTCTACCCGGGGCCAACGTCCTGACTTTC.